One sample yielded the 23 T cell receptor beta chains listed below, sequenced in a study of blood T cells in healthy people across ages. The second PCR ran roughly 6 to 12 cycles with a sample-barcoded 5' primer and J-beta primers. TCRdb reprocessed the 5' RACE reads with MiXCR, giving one entry per CDR3 protein. The data show fewer than 1,000,000 distinct CDR3 sequences, with 44% seen just once and about 19% held by the top ten. The sequenced material came from blood. These receptors originate from a man in his 60s in good health.

The J gene is TRBJ2-7, the V gene TRBV6-2 or TRBV6-3; D not resolved. This CDR3 has 12 residues. Per the germline V gene, CDR1 is MNHEY and CDR2 is SVGEGT. V lost 2 bases, J lost 9 bases, and 11 bases lay in between. The CDR3 sequence: CASSYNPGRQYF. DNA for the CDR3: TGTGCCAGCAGTTACAATCCCGGACGGCAGTACTTC.

About this clonotype itself: The junction and the germline gene differ at one end; a read error may be behind it. The chain links TRBV11-1 to TRBJ2-2; D ambiguous. CDR3 length equals 15 residues. Germline V gene sequence: CDR1 SGHAT, CDR2 FQDESV (reference sequence). CDR3 sequence (DNA): TGTGCCGGCAGCATAAGGACGGTTAACACCGGGGAGCTGTTTTTT. Amino acids: CAGSIRTVNTGELFF.

The chain is built from TRBV27 and TRBJ2-5; 7 nucleotides align to TRBD1. CDR1 and CDR2 (germline): MNHEY, SMNVEV (reference sequence). V shed 5 bases and J 6 bases; nucleotides not matched to a gene: 9. The CDR3 runs to 14 residues. Written as DNA, the CDR3 is TGTGCCAGCAGTCCTCAAGGGGGCGCGAAGACCCAGTACTTC. Protein sequence: CASSPQGGAKTQYF.

The chain uses TRBV27 and TRBJ1-6, with a weak D call TRBD1 (6 bases). The V end lost 3 bases, the J end lost 7 bases, and 10 bases lay between the germline ends. The CDR3 consists of 14 residues. The germline gives CDR1 MNHEY, CDR2 SMNVEV (reference sequence). The CDR3 DNA sequence: TGTGCCAGCAGTTTTGGGGACACAAATTCACCCCTCCACTTT. Its translation is CASSFGDTNSPLHF.

The chain's CDR3 is CAWSGYTDTQYF. In DNA form, the CDR3 reads TGTGCCTGGAGTGGGTACACAGATACGCAGTATTTT. This chain joins TRBV30 and TRBJ2-3; D ambiguous. Germline assignment: CDR1 GTSNPN and CDR2 SVGIG (reference sequence). V dropped 1 base and J dropped 2 bases, with 4 bases sitting between them. The CDR3 extends over 12 amino acids.

This clonotype was seen more than once but under ten times. The chain recombines TRBV4-3 with TRBJ2-4, with TRBD2 identical over 11 bases. Trimming took 1 base from V and 7 from J; bases not matched to a gene: 3. Germline assignment: CDR1 LGHNA and CDR2 YSLEER. This CDR3 has 15 amino acids. CDR3 in DNA: TGCGCCAGCAGCCAAGTACTAGCGGGGGAGAACATTCAGTACTTC. Translation gives CASSQVLAGENIQYF.

The gene calls are TRBV20-1 and TRBJ2-1; D gene ambiguous. Trimming removed 2 bases from V and 5 bases from J, with 10 bases in between. This CDR3 comprises 13 residues. The germline CDR1 and CDR2 sequences are DFQATT and SNEGSKA (reference sequence). The CDR3 reads CSARPFQNNEQFF. The CDR3, as DNA: TGCAGTGCTAGACCGTTCCAGAACAATGAGCAGTTCTTC.

This clonotype was observed once. V gene TRBV5-1 combines with J gene TRBJ2-3; 7 nucleotides align to TRBD1. The CDR3 is made up of 16 amino acids. The germline V gene has CDR1 SGHRS and CDR2 YFSETQ. The junction had 10 bases not matched to a gene; V was cut back by 6 bases and J by 0 bases. CDR3 residues: CASMRGQHTSTDTQYF. The CDR3 nucleotides read TGCGCCAGCATGAGGGGACAGCACACCAGCACAGATACGCAGTATTTT.

This sequence joins TRBV27 and TRBJ2-7; unclear D gene. Germline V gives CDR1 MNHEY, CDR2 SMNVEV (reference sequence). The V end lost 5 bases, the J end lost 3 bases, and 11 bases lay between the germline ends. The CDR3 covers 13 residues. CDR3 nucleotides: TGTGCCAGCAGTGTAAGGGTCAACTACGAGCAGTACTTC. Amino acids: CASSVRVNYEQYF.

To note about this clonotype: A much more abundant neighbour one base away suggests this may be a read error. The chain joins TRBV6-5 to TRBJ1-6; 9 bases are shared with TRBD1. The CDR3 length is 16 residues. Germline CDR1 reads MNHEY; CDR2 reads SVGAGI. CDR3 bases: TGTGCCGGCAGGACCATAGGACAGGGGAATAATTCACCCCTCCACTTT. This encodes CAGRTIGQGNNSPLHF.

In the case of this clonotype: The junction shows a germline mismatch at one end, possibly a read error. The V call is TRBV2, the J call TRBJ2-1; 12 nucleotides line up with TRBD2. The CDR3 is 13 residues long. Germline V gene data show CDR1 as SNHLY and CDR2 as FYNNEI. CDR3 residues: CTSASGGAREQFF. CDR3 bases: TGTACCAGCGCTAGCGGGGGGGCCCGGGAGCAGTTCTTC.

V usage is TRBV7-8 and J usage is TRBJ1-1, with D uncertain. Germline CDR1 reads SGHVS; CDR2 reads FQNEAQ. The CDR3 totals 16 residues. V was shortened by 5 bases and J by 1 base, with 17 bases between the two germline ends. As DNA, the CDR3 is TGTGCCAGCAGCCACCGGGCGGGGTTGGGGAACACTGAAGCTTTCTTT. Protein product: CASSHRAGLGNTEAFF.

In its sample, this clonotype was seen a few times. The chain carries TRBV12-3 or TRBV12-4 and TRBJ2-3, with 8 bases that match TRBD2. V gave up 5 bases and J gave up 7 bases; unmatched junction bases: 14. CDR3 length: 16 residues. CDR3 sequence reads: CASSPIGGGLEHTQYF. CDR3 coding DNA: TGTGCCAGCAGTCCTATCGGGGGGGGTCTTGAACATACGCAGTATTTT.

About this clonotype: A single base separates this from a much larger clone, so it may be a read error. The chain uses TRBV20-1 and TRBJ2-7, with TRBD2 as a possible D gene (6 bases). Trimming took off 1 base at V and 2 bases at J, with 15 bases between the two ends. The CDR3 consists of 15 residues. CDR1 is DFQATT, CDR2 SNEGSKA, per germline (reference sequence). The CDR3, as DNA: TGCAGTGCTAGAGGAGAGTGGGGACTTACCTACGAGCAGTACTTC. Protein sequence: CSARGEWGLTYEQYF.

As DNA, the CDR3 is TGCGCCAGCAGCCAATTTCGGACTAGCGGGGGCACAGAGACCCAGTACTTC. Translated, it gives CASSQFRTSGGTETQYF. V is TRBV4-1 and J is TRBJ2-5; 13 bases agree with TRBD2. The junction had 7 bases not matched to a gene; V was cut back by 2 bases and J by 4 bases. Germline lookup yields CDR1 MGHRA and CDR2 YSYEKL. The CDR3 sequence is 17 residues long.

This clonotype was seen just once. This chain joins TRBV5-1 and TRBJ1-6; the match to TRBD1 covers 7 bases. The CDR3 spans 15 residues. Unmatched junction bases numbered 7, after V lost 4 bases and J lost 6 bases. CDR1 and CDR2 (germline): SGHRS, YFSETQ. This CDR3 is CASSETTGTNSPLHF. DNA for the CDR3: TGCGCCAGCAGCGAAACGACAGGGACTAATTCACCCCTCCACTTT.

The chain joins TRBV3-1 to TRBJ2-1, with D maybe TRBD1 (6 bases). Deletions cut 5 bases from V and 3 bases from J, with 17 bases between. The germline gives CDR1 LGHDT, CDR2 YNNKEL (reference sequence). The CDR3 consists of 16 residues. The DNA of the CDR3 is TGTGCCAGCAGCACCCCAATCGACAGGTTCTACAATGAGCAGTTCTTC. Translating gives CASSTPIDRFYNEQFF.

The chain carries TRBV4-3 and TRBJ1-3; D ambiguous. Germline V gene sequence: CDR1 LGHNA, CDR2 YSLEER. The CDR3 is 15 residues long. The V end was cut by 0 bases, the J end by 4 bases, with 10 bases between. The CDR3 protein is CASSQESAGGNTIYF. The CDR3 DNA sequence: TGCGCCAGCAGCCAAGAGTCGGCCGGGGGAAACACCATATATTTT.

Worth noting for this clonotype: Germline and junction disagree at one end, which may indicate a read error. J is TRBJ2-5 and V is TRBV7-9, with 11 bases identical to TRBD2. The CDR3 has 15 amino acids. Germline CDR1 SEHNR, CDR2 FQNEAQ (reference sequence). CDR3 loop: CVSSILAGVKETQYF. The CDR3 nucleotides read TGTGTCAGCAGCATACTAGCGGGGGTGAAAGAGACCCAGTACTTC.

The table lists this clonotype with a few counts. This chain uses TRBV5-4 with TRBJ1-2; D remains ambiguous. Germline V CDR1 and CDR2: SGHNT, YYREEE (reference sequence). The V end was cut by 0 bases, the J end by 4 bases, with 13 bases between. The CDR3 runs 15 residues. The CDR3 spells CASSLGVTSAYGYTF. CDR3 sequence (DNA): TGTGCCAGCAGCTTGGGAGTAACGTCAGCCTATGGCTACACCTTC.

This clonotype was detected a few times. V usage is TRBV7-2 and J usage is TRBJ1-1, with TRBD1 as a possible D gene (5 bases). The V end was cut by 5 bases, the J end by 7 bases, with 14 bases between. This CDR3 is 13 amino acids long. Germline lookup yields CDR1 SGHTA and CDR2 FQGNSA. DNA for the CDR3: TGTGCCAGCAGCCCAGGGTCGGGGGGTGAAGCTTTCTTT. Its translation: CASSPGSGGEAFF.

In this sample, this clonotype turned up a few times. The chain has TRBV10-3 and TRBJ2-1; 11 positions match TRBD2. With V trimmed by 5 bases and J by 4 bases, 4 bases remained unmatched. Germline CDR1 is ENHRY and CDR2 is SYGVKD. The CDR3 loop spans 15 amino acids. The CDR3 sequence is CAISLAGGAYNEQFF. CDR3 coding DNA: TGTGCCATCAGTCTAGCGGGGGGAGCTTACAATGAGCAGTTCTTC.

The chain joins TRBV2 to TRBJ1-2; 8 bases align to TRBD1. The CDR3 spans 15 residues. Germline lookup yields CDR1 SNHLY and CDR2 FYNNEI. V dropped 5 bases and J dropped 7; count of bases not matched to a gene: 12. DNA for the CDR3: TGTGCCAGCAGTCGGTGGACAGGGAGCGGAAGTGGCTACACCTTC. Its protein product is CASSRWTGSGSGYTF.